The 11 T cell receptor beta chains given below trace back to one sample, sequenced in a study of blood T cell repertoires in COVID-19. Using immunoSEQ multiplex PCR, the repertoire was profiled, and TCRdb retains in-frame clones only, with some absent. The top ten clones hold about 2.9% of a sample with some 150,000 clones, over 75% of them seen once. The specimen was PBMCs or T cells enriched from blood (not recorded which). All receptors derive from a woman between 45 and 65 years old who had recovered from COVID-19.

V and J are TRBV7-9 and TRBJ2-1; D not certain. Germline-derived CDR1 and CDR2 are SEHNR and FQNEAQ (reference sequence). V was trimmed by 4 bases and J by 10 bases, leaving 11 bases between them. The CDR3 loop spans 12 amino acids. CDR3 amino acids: CASSSHREEQFF. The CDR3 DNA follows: TGTGCCAGCAGCTCACATCGTGAAGAGCAGTTCTTC.

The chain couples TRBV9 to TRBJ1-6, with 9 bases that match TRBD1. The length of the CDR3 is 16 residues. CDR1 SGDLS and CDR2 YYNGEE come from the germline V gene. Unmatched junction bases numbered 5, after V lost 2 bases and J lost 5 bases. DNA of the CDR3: TGTGCCAGCAGCGTCGGACAGGGGAATAATAATTCACCCCTCCACTTT. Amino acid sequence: CASSVGQGNNNSPLHF.

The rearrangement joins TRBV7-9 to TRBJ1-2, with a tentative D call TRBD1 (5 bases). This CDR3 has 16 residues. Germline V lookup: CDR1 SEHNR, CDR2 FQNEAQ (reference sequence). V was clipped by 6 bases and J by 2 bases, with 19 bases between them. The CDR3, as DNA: TGTGCCAGCAGTACTACCGCCCAGGGCAGGAACTATGGCTACACCTTC. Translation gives CASSTTAQGRNYGYTF.

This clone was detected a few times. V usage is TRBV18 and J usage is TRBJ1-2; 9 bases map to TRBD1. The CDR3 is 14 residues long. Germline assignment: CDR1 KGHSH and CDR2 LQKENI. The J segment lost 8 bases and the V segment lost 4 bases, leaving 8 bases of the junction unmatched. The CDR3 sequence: CASSRNGQGSGYTF. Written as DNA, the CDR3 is TGTGCCAGCTCACGTAACGGACAGGGGAGCGGCTACACCTTC.

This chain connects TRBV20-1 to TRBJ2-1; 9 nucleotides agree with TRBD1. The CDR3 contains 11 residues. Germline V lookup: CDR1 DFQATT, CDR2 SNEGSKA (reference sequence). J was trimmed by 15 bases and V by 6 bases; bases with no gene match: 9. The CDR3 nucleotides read TGCAGTGCCATCGGGGACAGGGTGCCGTTCTTC. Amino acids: CSAIGDRVPFF.

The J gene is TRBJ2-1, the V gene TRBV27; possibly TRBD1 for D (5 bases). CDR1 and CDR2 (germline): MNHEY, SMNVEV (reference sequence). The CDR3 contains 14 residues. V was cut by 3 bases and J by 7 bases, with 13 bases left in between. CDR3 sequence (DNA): TGTGCCAGCAGTTTCCGCCAGGGTACAAATGAGCAGTTCTTC. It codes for CASSFRQGTNEQFF.

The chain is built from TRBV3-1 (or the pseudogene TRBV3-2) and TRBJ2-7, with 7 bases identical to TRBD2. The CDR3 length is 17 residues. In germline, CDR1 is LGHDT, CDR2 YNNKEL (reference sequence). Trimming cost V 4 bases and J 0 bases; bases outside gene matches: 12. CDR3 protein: CASSRWGGDSSSYEQYF. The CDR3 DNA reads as TGTGCCAGCAGCCGGTGGGGAGGGGACTCCTCCTCCTACGAGCAGTACTTC.

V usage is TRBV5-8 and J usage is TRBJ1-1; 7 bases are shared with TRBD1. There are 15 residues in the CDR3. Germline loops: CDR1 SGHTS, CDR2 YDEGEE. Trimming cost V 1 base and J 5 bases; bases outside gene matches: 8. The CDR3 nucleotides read TGTGCCAGCAGCTTGTGGTCAGGGGGGAGGACTGAAGCTTTCTTT. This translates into CASSLWSGGRTEAFF.

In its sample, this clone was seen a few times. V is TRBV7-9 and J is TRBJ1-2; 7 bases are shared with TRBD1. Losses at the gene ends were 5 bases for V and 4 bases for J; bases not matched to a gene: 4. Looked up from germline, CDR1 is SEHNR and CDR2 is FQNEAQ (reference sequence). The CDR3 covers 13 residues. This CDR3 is CASSPRDSYGYTF. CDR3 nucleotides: TGTGCCAGCAGCCCCCGGGACAGCTATGGCTACACCTTC.

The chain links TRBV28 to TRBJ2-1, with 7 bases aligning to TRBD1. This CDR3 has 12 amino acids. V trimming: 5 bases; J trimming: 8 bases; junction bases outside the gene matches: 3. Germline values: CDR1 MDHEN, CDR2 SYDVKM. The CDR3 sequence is CASSDRVDEQFF. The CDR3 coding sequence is TGTGCCAGCAGTGACAGGGTCGATGAGCAGTTCTTC.

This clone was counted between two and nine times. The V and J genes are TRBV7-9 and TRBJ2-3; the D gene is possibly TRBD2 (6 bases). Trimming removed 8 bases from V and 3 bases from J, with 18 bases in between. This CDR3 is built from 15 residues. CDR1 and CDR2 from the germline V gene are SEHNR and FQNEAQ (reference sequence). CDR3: CASRKEGLKTDTQYF. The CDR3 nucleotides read TGTGCCAGCCGCAAGGAGGGGTTGAAAACAGATACGCAGTATTTT.